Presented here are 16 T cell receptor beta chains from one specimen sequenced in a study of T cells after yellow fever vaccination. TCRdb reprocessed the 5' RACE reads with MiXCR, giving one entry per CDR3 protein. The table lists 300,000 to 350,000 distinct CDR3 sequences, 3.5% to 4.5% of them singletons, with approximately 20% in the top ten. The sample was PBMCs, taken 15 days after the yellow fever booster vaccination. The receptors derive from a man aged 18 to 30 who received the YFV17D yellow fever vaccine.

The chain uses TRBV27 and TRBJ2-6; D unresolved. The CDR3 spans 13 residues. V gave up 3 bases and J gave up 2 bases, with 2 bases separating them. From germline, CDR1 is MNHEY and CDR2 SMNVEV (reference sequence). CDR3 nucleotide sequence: TGTGCCAGCAGTTTCCCTGGGGCCAACGTCCTGACTTTC. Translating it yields CASSFPGANVLTF.

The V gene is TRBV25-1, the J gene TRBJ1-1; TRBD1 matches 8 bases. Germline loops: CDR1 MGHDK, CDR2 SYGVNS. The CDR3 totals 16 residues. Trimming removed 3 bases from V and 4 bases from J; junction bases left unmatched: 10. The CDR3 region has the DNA TGTGCCAGCAGTGATGGCCTCAGACAGGGGACCACTGAAGCTTTCTTT. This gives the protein CASSDGLRQGTTEAFF.

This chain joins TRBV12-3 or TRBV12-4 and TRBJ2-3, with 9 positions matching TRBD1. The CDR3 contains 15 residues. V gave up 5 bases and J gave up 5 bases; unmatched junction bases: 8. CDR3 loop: CASSKLGQGLDTQYF. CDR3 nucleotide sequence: TGTGCCAGCAGTAAACTGGGACAGGGATTAGATACGCAGTATTTT.

This CDR3 is CASSWQGASTDTQYF. DNA of the CDR3: TGTGCCAGCAGCTGGCAGGGGGCGAGCACAGATACGCAGTATTTT. This chain uses TRBV5-8 with TRBJ2-3; 8 bases line up with TRBD1. V shed 3 bases and J 0 bases; nucleotides not matched to a gene: 3. CDR1 is SGHTS and CDR2 is YDEGEE in the germline V gene. This CDR3 is built from 15 residues.

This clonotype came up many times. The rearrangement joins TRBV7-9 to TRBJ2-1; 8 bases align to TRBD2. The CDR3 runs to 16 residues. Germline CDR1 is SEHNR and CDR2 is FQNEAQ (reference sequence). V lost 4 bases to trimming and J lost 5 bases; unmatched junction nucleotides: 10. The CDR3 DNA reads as TGTGCCAGCAGCTCCCGCCCGGCGGGGGGTGACAATGAGCAGTTCTTC. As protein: CASSSRPAGGDNEQFF.

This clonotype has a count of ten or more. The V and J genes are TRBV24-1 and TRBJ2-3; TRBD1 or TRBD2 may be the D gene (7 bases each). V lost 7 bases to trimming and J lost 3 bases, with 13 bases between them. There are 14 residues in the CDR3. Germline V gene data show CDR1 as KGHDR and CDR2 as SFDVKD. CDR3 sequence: CATSRQGGTDTQYF. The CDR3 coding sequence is TGTGCCACCAGCCGACAGGGAGGGACAGATACGCAGTATTTT.

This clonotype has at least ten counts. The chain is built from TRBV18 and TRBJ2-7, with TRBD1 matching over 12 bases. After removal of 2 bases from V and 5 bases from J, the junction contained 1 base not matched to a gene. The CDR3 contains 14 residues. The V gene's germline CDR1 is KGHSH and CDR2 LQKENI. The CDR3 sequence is CASSPGTGGDEQYF. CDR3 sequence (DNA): TGTGCCAGCTCACCAGGGACAGGGGGCGACGAGCAGTACTTC.

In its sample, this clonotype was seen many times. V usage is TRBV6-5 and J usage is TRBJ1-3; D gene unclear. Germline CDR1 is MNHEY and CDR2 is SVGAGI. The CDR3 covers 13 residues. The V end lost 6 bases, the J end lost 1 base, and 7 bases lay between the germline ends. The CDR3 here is CASSGLSGNTIYF. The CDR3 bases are TGTGCCAGCAGCGGACTGTCTGGAAACACCATATATTTT.

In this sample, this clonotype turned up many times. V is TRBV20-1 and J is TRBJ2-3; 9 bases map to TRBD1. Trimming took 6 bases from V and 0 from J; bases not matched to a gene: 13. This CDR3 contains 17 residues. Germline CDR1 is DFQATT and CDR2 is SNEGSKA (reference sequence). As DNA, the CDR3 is TGCAGTGCGACTCCGGGACAGGGAATTTCTAGCACAGATACGCAGTATTTT. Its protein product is CSATPGQGISSTDTQYF.

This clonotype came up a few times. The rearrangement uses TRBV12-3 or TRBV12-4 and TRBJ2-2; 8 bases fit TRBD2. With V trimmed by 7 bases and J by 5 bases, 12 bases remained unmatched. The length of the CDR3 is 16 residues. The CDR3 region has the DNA TGTGCCAGCATCCCTTCGTCGGGGGGGAGGACCGGGGAGCTGTTTTTT. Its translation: CASIPSSGGRTGELFF.

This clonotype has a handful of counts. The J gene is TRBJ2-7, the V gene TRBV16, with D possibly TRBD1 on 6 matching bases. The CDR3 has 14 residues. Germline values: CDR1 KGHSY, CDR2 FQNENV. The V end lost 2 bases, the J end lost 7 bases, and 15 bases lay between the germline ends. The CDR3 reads CASSQNRDIGEQYF. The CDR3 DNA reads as TGTGCCAGCAGCCAAAATCGGGACATTGGGGAGCAGTACTTC.

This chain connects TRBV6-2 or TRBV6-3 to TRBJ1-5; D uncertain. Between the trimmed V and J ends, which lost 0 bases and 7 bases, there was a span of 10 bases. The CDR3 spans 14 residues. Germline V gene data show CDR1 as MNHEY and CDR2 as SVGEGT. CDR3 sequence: CASSYSVSWQPQHF. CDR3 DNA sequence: TGTGCCAGCAGTTACTCTGTCTCTTGGCAGCCCCAGCATTTT.

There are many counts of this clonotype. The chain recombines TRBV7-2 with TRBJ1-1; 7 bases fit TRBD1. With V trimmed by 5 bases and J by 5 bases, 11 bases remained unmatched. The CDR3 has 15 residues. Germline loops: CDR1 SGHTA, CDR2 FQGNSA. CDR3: CASSAQLRGDTEAFF. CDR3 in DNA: TGTGCCAGCAGCGCCCAGCTCAGGGGGGATACTGAAGCTTTCTTT.

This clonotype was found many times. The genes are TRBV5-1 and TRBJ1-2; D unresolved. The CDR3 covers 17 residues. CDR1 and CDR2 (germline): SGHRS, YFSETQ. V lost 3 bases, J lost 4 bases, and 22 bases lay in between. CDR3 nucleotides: TGCGCCAGCAGCTCAAGACGGAGCCCCCTTCGTAGCTATGGCTACACCTTC. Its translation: CASSSRRSPLRSYGYTF.

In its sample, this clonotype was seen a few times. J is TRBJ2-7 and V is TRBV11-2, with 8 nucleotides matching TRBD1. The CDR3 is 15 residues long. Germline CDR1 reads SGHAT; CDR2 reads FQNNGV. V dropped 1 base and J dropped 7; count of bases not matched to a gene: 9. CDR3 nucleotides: TGTGCCAGCAGCTTAGGATTGACAGGGGTTGGGGAGCAGTACTTC. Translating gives CASSLGLTGVGEQYF.

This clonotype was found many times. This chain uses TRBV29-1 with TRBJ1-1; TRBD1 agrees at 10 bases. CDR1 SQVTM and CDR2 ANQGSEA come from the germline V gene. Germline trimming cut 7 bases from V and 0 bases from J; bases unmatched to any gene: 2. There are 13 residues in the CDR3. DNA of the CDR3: TGCAGCGGCGGACAGGGGGTGAACACTGAAGCTTTCTTT. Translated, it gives CSGGQGVNTEAFF.